This TCR beta chain was recovered during a study of regulatory T cells in long-lasting Graves disease. CDR1 and CDR2 (germline): SGHVS, FNYEAQ. The CDR3 totals 14 residues. Trimming left V 0 bases short and J 1 base short, with 6 bases between. Sequencing libraries for TCR beta were prepared with iRepertoire HTBI primers and Arm-PCR of CDR3 regions. TCRdb reprocessed the multiplex PCR reads with MiXCR, giving one entry per CDR3 protein. Of some 490,000 distinct CDR3 sequences in the sample, 9.5% to 15% were seen once. A word on this clonotype: Its antigen is not identified.

Study conclusions and caveats: Possibly, too few samples lowered accuracy.

Time point: newly diagnosed GD, antithyroid drugs for less than 3 months. The TCR library was prepared using RNA isolated from PBMCs. Patients came through an endocrinology department, and that department was in Xi'an, China. From each patient, nine milliliters of peripheral blood was drawn and collected into an EDTA anticoagulant tube. Another study also made use of these data, one on T cells in Graves' hyperthyroidism and ophthalmopathy. That report adds: The HTBI primer set drove a first-round RT-PCR of the TCR CDR3.

The V and J genes are TRBV7-6 and TRBJ2-5; unclear D gene. Sample: peripheral blood mononuclear cells (PBMCs), taken at new diagnosis, from a patient treated with antithyroid drugs. The sequence was collected from a young woman with Graves disease. CDR3 in amino acids: CASSLAARQETQYF. The CDR3 coding sequence is TGTGCCAGCAGCTTAGCAGCCCGCCAAGAGACCCAGTACTTC.